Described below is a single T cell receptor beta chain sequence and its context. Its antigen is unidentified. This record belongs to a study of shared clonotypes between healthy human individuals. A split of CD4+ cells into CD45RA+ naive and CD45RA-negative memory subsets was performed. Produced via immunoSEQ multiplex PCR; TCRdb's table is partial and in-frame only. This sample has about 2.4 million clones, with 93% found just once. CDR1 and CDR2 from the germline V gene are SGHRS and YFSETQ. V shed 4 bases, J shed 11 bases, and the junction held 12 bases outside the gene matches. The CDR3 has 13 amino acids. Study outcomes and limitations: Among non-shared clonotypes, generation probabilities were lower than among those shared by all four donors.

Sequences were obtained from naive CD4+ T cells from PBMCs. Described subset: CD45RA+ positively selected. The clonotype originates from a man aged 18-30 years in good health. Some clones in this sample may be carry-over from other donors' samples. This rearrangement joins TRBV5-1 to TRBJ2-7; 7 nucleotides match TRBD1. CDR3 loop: CASSLDLRDREYF. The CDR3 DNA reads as TGCGCCAGCAGCCTGGACCTCCGGGACAGAGAGTACTTC.